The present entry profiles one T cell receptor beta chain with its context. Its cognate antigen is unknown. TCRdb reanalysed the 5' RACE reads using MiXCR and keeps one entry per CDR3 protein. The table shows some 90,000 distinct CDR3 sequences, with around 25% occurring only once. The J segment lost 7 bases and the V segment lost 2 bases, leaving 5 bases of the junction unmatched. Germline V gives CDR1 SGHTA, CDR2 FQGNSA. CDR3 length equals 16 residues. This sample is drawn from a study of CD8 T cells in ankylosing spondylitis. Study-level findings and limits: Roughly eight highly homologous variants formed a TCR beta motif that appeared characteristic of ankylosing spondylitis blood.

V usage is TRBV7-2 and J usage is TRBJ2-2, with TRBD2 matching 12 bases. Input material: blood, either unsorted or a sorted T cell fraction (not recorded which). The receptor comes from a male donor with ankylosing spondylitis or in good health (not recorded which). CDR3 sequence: CASSLRPGLAGGELFF. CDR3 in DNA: TGTGCCAGCAGCTTACGACCGGGACTAGCGGGCGGGGAGCTGTTTTTT.